The next 32 T cell receptor beta chains were all read from a single sample in a study of control samples from healthy donors and cancer patients. Profiling relied on immunoSEQ multiplex PCR, and the TCRdb table lists in-frame clones only, not all of them. In the table there are 80,000 to 100,000 clones, around nine tenths of which are singletons. The sequenced sample consisted of blood. These receptors all come from a man under 40 in good health.

This chain connects TRBV15 to TRBJ1-1; D might be TRBD1 (5 bases). This CDR3 comprises 15 residues. The V end lost 0 bases, the J end lost 1 base, and 9 bases lay between the germline ends. Germline V gene sequence: CDR1 LNHNV, CDR2 YYDKDF (reference sequence). The CDR3 nucleotides read TGTGCCACCAGCAGAGATCCGGGGGGGAACACTGAAGCTTTCTTT. Translated, it gives CATSRDPGGNTEAFF.

The chain couples TRBV28 to TRBJ1-1; TRBD1 matches 7 bases. Germline-derived CDR1 and CDR2 are MDHEN and SYDVKM. The CDR3 is made up of 14 amino acids. Trimming removed 2 bases from V and 5 bases from J; junction bases left unmatched: 5. CDR3 bases: TGTGCCAGCAGTTTAGCTGGGGGACAGACTGAAGCTTTCTTT. Residues: CASSLAGGQTEAFF.

This chain joins TRBV7-4 and TRBJ2-4, with D perhaps TRBD1 (6 bases). Germline-derived CDR1 and CDR2 are SGHVT and SQSDAQ. V was clipped by 5 bases and J by 8 bases, with 16 bases between them. The CDR3 sequence is 14 residues long. CDR3 loop: CASSRPGDPHIQYF. In DNA form, the CDR3 reads TGTGCCAGCAGCCGACCAGGGGATCCGCACATTCAGTACTTC.

The V call is TRBV19, the J call TRBJ2-1; D gene ambiguous. The V gene lost 3 bases and the J gene lost 4 bases, with 13 bases spanning the gap. This CDR3 has 15 residues. Germline assignment: CDR1 LNHDA and CDR2 SQIVND (reference sequence). The CDR3: CASSIALVSYNEQFF. The CDR3 DNA reads TGTGCCAGTAGTATCGCATTAGTGTCGTACAATGAGCAGTTCTTC.

This clone was seen only once. The rearrangement links TRBV5-8 to TRBJ1-6; D ambiguous. Germline V gene data show CDR1 as SGHTS and CDR2 as YDEGEE. The CDR3 runs to 13 residues. Trimming shortened V by 2 bases and J by 7 bases, and 7 bases separated the two germline ends. This CDR3 reads CASSFDTNSPLHF. The CDR3 nucleotides read TGTGCCAGCAGCTTCGACACAAATTCACCCCTCCACTTT.

CDR3 in amino acids: CASSLVYGGGRRGETQYF. The CDR3 nucleotides read TGTGCCAGCAGCTTGGTTTATGGCGGGGGACGGAGAGGAGAGACCCAGTACTTC. The chain is built from TRBV5-8 and TRBJ2-5; 7 bases map to TRBD2. In germline, CDR1 is SGHTS, CDR2 YDEGEE. The V and J ends lost 0 bases and 4 bases, in that order; junction bases with no gene match: 15. This CDR3 spans 18 amino acids.

This clone was detected a few times. This chain connects TRBV7-7 to TRBJ2-1; D may be TRBD1 (6 bases). Germline V CDR1 and CDR2: SSHAT, FNYEAQ (reference sequence). The V end lost 1 base, the J end lost 9 bases, and 16 bases lay between the germline ends. CDR3 length equals 15 residues. The DNA for the CDR3 is TGTGCCAGCAGCTTAGTGTTCGATCAGGGGTTTGAGCAGTTCTTC. This gives the protein CASSLVFDQGFEQFF. Combining the CDR3 with reference TRBV7-7 and TRBJ2-1 gives the whole variable domain GAGVSQSPRYKVTKRGQDVTLRCDPISSHATLYWYQQALGQGPEFLTYFNYEAQPDKSGLPSDRFSAERPEGSISTLTIQRTEQRDSAMYRCASSLVFDQGFEQFFGPGTRLTVL.

V is TRBV7-2 and J is TRBJ1-6; a possible D gene is TRBD1 (5 bases). The CDR3 runs 17 residues. The V end lost 1 base, the J end lost 2 bases, and 12 bases lay between the germline ends. Germline V gene data show CDR1 as SGHTA and CDR2 as FQGNSA. CDR3 loop: CASSLEGTDAYNSPLHF. The CDR3 DNA follows: TGTGCCAGCAGCTTAGAGGGGACGGACGCCTATAATTCACCCCTCCACTTT. Based on the CDR3 plus reference TRBV7-2 and TRBJ1-6, the full variable domain is GAGVSQSPSNKVTEKGKDVELRCDPISGHTALYWYRQSLGQGLEFLIYFQGNSAPDKSGLPSDRFSAERTGGSVSTLTIQRTQQEDSAVYLCASSLEGTDAYNSPLHFGNGTRLTVT.

The chain combines TRBV14 with TRBJ2-7; D might be TRBD1 (6 bases). Trimming removed 5 bases from V and 3 bases from J, with 14 bases in between. This CDR3 has 14 residues. CDR1 SGHDN and CDR2 FVKESK come from the germline V gene. The CDR3: CASSISRGYYEQYF. CDR3 DNA: TGTGCCAGCAGCATTAGCAGGGGCTACTACGAGCAGTACTTC.

The V and J genes are TRBV29-1 and TRBJ2-1, with a possible D match to TRBD2 (6 bases). The CDR3 sequence is 17 residues long. The V and J ends lost 4 bases and 4 bases respectively, with 23 bases between them. Per germline, CDR1 SQVTM and CDR2 ANQGSEA. CDR3 protein: CSVVGGTLGGLYNEQFF. CDR3 sequence (DNA): TGCAGCGTTGTTGGCGGGACTCTGGGGGGTCTGTACAATGAGCAGTTCTTC.

V is TRBV5-4 and J is TRBJ1-2; 8 bases are shared with TRBD1. Germline assignment: CDR1 SGHNT and CDR2 YYREEE (reference sequence). The CDR3 has 15 residues. With 2 bases clipped from V and 7 bases from J, the junction kept 10 bases outside the gene matches. In DNA, the CDR3 is TGTGCCAGCAGCTTCCAGGGGGCAGATTCATTTGGCTACACCTTC. Protein: CASSFQGADSFGYTF.

The gene calls are TRBV5-6 and TRBJ2-7; D gene uncertain. V lost 4 bases and J 7 bases, leaving 12 bases between the germline ends. CDR1 and CDR2 from the germline V gene are SGHDT and YYEEEE. The CDR3 has 12 amino acids. The CDR3 sequence is CASSRVMEEQYF. The CDR3 DNA follows: TGTGCCAGCAGCAGGGTGATGGAAGAGCAGTACTTC. Full variable domain (rest looked up from reference TRBV5-6 and TRBJ2-7): DAGVTQSPTHLIKTRGQQVTLRCSPKSGHDTVSWYQQALGQGPQFIFQYYEEEERQRGNFPDRFSGHQFPNYSSELNVNALLLGDSALYLCASSRVMEEQYFGPGTRLTVT.

The chain is built from TRBV6-4 and TRBJ2-3; TRBD2 matches at 7 bases. Germline assignment: CDR1 MRHNA and CDR2 SNTAGT. The CDR3 has 15 residues. Trimming took 6 bases from V and 9 from J; bases not matched to a gene: 15. In DNA, the CDR3 is TGTGCCAGCAGAAAAGATGGGCCCATCGGGGGGACGCAGTATTTT. As protein: CASRKDGPIGGTQYF.

This clone showed up just once. V is TRBV5-1 and J is TRBJ2-1; 10 bases are a match to TRBD2. Per the germline V gene, CDR1 is SGHRS and CDR2 is YFSETQ. This CDR3 has 15 amino acids. V lost 5 bases, J lost 3 bases, and 5 bases stayed unmatched. The CDR3 loop reads CASSYKREGYNEQFF. DNA of the CDR3: TGCGCCAGCAGTTATAAGCGGGAGGGCTACAATGAGCAGTTCTTC.

The chain recombines TRBV5-4 with TRBJ1-1; 7 bases are shared with TRBD1. V shed 2 bases and J 1 base; nucleotides not matched to a gene: 2. CDR3 length equals 14 residues. Germline V gene lookup returns CDR1 SGHNT and CDR2 YYREEE (reference sequence). The CDR3 spells CASSLQGTNTEAFF. The CDR3 nucleotides read TGTGCCAGCAGCTTACAGGGGACGAACACTGAAGCTTTCTTT.

The rearrangement links TRBV11-3 to TRBJ1-4, with 7 bases aligning to TRBD1. Germline V gives CDR1 SGHNT, CDR2 YENEEA. The junction had 8 bases not matched to a gene; V was cut back by 2 bases and J by 5 bases. This CDR3 comprises 16 residues. Here the CDR3 reads CASSLQAGGGNEKLFF. CDR3 DNA sequence: TGTGCCAGCAGCTTACAAGCAGGGGGGGGAAATGAAAAACTGTTTTTT.

The V gene is TRBV5-6, the J gene TRBJ2-2; 8 bases match TRBD2. The CDR3 has 17 residues. CDR1 and CDR2 from the germline V gene are SGHDT and YYEEEE. Trimming removed 0 bases from V and 0 bases from J; junction bases left unmatched: 4. In DNA, the CDR3 is TGTGCCAGCAGCTTGGTCGGGAGGGCCGCGAACACCGGGGAGCTGTTTTTT. This translates into CASSLVGRAANTGELFF.

CDR3 residues: CASSLSPGRLNTEAFF. In nucleotides, the CDR3 is TGTGCCAGCAGCTTATCCCCAGGAAGGTTGAACACTGAAGCTTTCTTT. The chain carries TRBV7-9 and TRBJ1-1; D not resolved. In germline, CDR1 is SEHNR, CDR2 FQNEAQ (reference sequence). This CDR3 contains 16 residues. Between the trimmed V and J ends, which lost 2 bases and 0 bases, there was a span of 13 bases.

V and J are TRBV19 and TRBJ1-4; 8 nucleotides match TRBD1. The J segment lost 8 bases and the V segment lost 7 bases, leaving 12 bases of the junction unmatched. The CDR3 runs 15 residues. In germline, CDR1 is LNHDA, CDR2 SQIVND (reference sequence). CDR3: CASKRQGAFAEKLFF. Written as DNA, the CDR3 is TGTGCCAGTAAGAGGCAGGGGGCCTTCGCGGAAAAACTGTTTTTT. Complete variable domain (other parts from reference TRBV19 and TRBJ1-4): DGGITQSPKYLFRKEGQNVTLSCEQNLNHDAMYWYRQDPGQGLRLIYYSQIVNDFQKGDIAEGYSVSREKKESFPLTVTSAQKNPTAFYLCASKRQGAFAEKLFFGSGTQLSVL.

The chain uses TRBV5-1 and TRBJ2-7; the D gene is possibly TRBD2 (5 bases). The germline V gene encodes CDR1 SGHRS and CDR2 YFSETQ. The CDR3 sequence is 13 residues long. The ends were cut back, 6 bases at V and 0 bases at J, with 10 bases in the middle. CDR3 DNA: TGCGCCAGCACCCCGGGATACTCCTACGAGCAGTACTTC. It codes for CASTPGYSYEQYF.

The chain combines TRBV7-6 with TRBJ2-1; TRBD1 or TRBD2 may be the D gene (5 bases each). This CDR3 has 14 amino acids. Germline loops: CDR1 SGHVS, CDR2 FNYEAQ. The V end lost 9 bases, the J end lost 5 bases, and 17 bases lay between the germline ends. The DNA of the CDR3 is TGTGCCAGTAGGGACCCTCGCCCTAACAATGAGCAGTTCTTC. Residues: CASRDPRPNNEQFF.

This chain joins TRBV10-3 and TRBJ1-1, with D maybe TRBD1 (5 bases). The ends were cut back, 0 bases at V and 2 bases at J, with 13 bases in the middle. In germline, CDR1 is ENHRY, CDR2 SYGVKD. There are 16 residues in the CDR3. The CDR3 sequence: CAISESFGTDNTEAFF. The CDR3 nucleotides read TGTGCCATCAGTGAGTCGTTCGGGACGGACAACACTGAAGCTTTCTTT.

J is TRBJ2-5 and V is TRBV30, with 8 bases that match TRBD2. This CDR3 is 14 amino acids long. Germline lookup yields CDR1 GTSNPN and CDR2 SVGIG (reference sequence). The junction had 5 bases not matched to a gene; V was cut back by 2 bases and J by 3 bases. CDR3 sequence reads: CAWSLLAVKETQYF. The CDR3 coding sequence is TGTGCCTGGAGTTTACTAGCGGTTAAAGAGACCCAGTACTTC. Combining the CDR3 with reference TRBV30 and TRBJ2-5 gives the whole variable domain SQTIHQWPATLVQPVGSPLSLECTVEGTSNPNLYWYRQAAGRGLQLLFYSVGIGQISSEVPQNLSASRPQDRQFILSSKKLLLSDSGFYLCAWSLLAVKETQYFGPGTRLLVL.

The V gene is TRBV10-3, the J gene TRBJ2-1; the match to TRBD2 covers 14 bases. Looked up from germline, CDR1 is ENHRY and CDR2 is SYGVKD. This CDR3 has 14 residues. V dropped 9 bases and J dropped 8; count of bases not matched to a gene: 6. The CDR3 reads CAMAGTSGSDEQFF. The CDR3 nucleotides read TGTGCCATGGCCGGGACTAGCGGGAGCGATGAGCAGTTCTTC.

This chain connects TRBV7-9 to TRBJ2-7, with no clear D. The CDR3 contains 12 residues. Trimming stripped 2 bases from V and 4 bases from J, with 6 bases between. CDR1 and CDR2 from the germline V gene are SEHNR and FQNEAQ (reference sequence). The CDR3 bases are TGTGCCAGCAGCTTAATCGTGTACGAGCAGTACTTC. Residues: CASSLIVYEQYF.

The V call is TRBV19, the J call TRBJ1-5; 7 bases align to TRBD1. This CDR3 comprises 17 residues. Germline loops: CDR1 LNHDA, CDR2 SQIVND (reference sequence). Losses at the gene ends were 5 bases for V and 0 bases for J; bases not matched to a gene: 10. CDR3 in DNA: TGTGCCAGTAGTCCCAGGGGACAGTCTTATAGCAATCAGCCCCAGCATTTT. It specifies CASSPRGQSYSNQPQHF.

CDR3 residues: CASSLSWDTSNEKLFF. For the CDR3, the DNA is TGTGCCAGCAGTTTATCATGGGACACCTCTAATGAAAAACTGTTTTTT. The chain carries TRBV27 and TRBJ1-4; tentative D call: TRBD1 (6 bases). Germline CDR1 MNHEY, CDR2 SMNVEV (reference sequence). The CDR3 extends over 16 amino acids. Trimming shortened V by 0 bases and J by 3 bases, and 11 bases separated the two germline ends.

This chain connects TRBV28 to TRBJ2-7, with TRBD2 identical over 7 bases. The germline CDR1 and CDR2 sequences are MDHEN and SYDVKM. This CDR3 is built from 15 residues. J was trimmed by 0 bases and V by 3 bases; bases with no gene match: 5. CDR3 nucleotide sequence: TGTGCCAGCAGTTTTTCGGCGGGAGTCTCCTACGAGCAGTACTTC. Amino acid sequence: CASSFSAGVSYEQYF.

The chain recombines TRBV3-1 (or the pseudogene TRBV3-2) with TRBJ1-1; TRBD1 matches at 7 bases. Losses at the gene ends were 3 bases for V and 4 bases for J; bases not matched to a gene: 5. Germline V CDR1 and CDR2: LGHDT, YNNKEL (reference sequence). The CDR3 is made up of 14 amino acids. CDR3 protein: CASSQQSGGTEAFF. Written as DNA, the CDR3 is TGTGCCAGCAGCCAGCAATCAGGGGGCACTGAAGCTTTCTTT.

The chain recombines TRBV24-1 with TRBJ2-2; 8 bases align to TRBD1. V was clipped by 12 bases and J by 5 bases; unmatched bases: 7. Germline CDR1 reads KGHDR; CDR2 reads SFDVKD. This CDR3 region has 13 residues. The CDR3 loop is CASRQGRTGELFF. The CDR3 region has the DNA TGTGCCTCGAGACAGGGGCGAACCGGGGAGCTGTTTTTT.

Here the CDR3 reads CASSPLPSPSYNEQFF. Here the CDR3 DNA reads TGTGCCAGCAGCCCATTACCCTCCCCCTCCTACAATGAGCAGTTCTTC. The rearrangement uses TRBV7-8 and TRBJ2-1; D is unclear. The CDR3 length is 16 residues. Deletions cut 5 bases from V and 0 bases from J, with 14 bases between. Germline CDR1 reads SGHVS; CDR2 reads FQNEAQ.

J is TRBJ2-1 and V is TRBV23-1; 8 bases fit TRBD1. TRBV23-1 is sorted into the ORF group, with uncertain function. With V trimmed by 8 bases and J by 9 bases, 33 bases remained unmatched. The CDR3 has 21 residues. CDR3 in DNA: TGCGCCAGCCGATCCAATACTAGGACCCTATTGGGGTGCAGGGGGCAAAGTGAGCAGTTCTTC. Encoded protein: CASRSNTRTLLGCRGQSEQFF.